This is a list of T cell receptor beta chains from one sample in a study of T cell responses to AZD1222 COVID-19 vaccine. Repertoires were generated with immunoSEQ multiplex PCR, while TCRdb's copy carries only in-frame clones and drops some. Counted here are roughly 100,000 clones, over 75% occurring once; the ten biggest clones make up less than 15%. Sequencing was performed on peripheral blood, taken on day 0 of AZD1222 vaccination. The receptors were sampled from an adult in good health. CDR3s include the opening cysteine and the closing phenylalanine or tryptophan. Fields, in order: D gene, J gene, clone size, V gene, CDR3 protein, CDR3 DNA. The D gene is left open where the match is weak. Clone size is shown for a subset of rows, as once, few, many or a class of expanded clone.

- TRBJ2-1 - TRBV19 CASSIDPPRVTSYNEQFF TGTGCCAGTAGTATAGATCCGCCCAGGGTAACCTCCTACAATGAGCAGTTCTTC
TRBD2 TRBJ2-3 - TRBV7-2 CASSASGGAKDTQYF TGTGCCAGCAGCGCTAGCGGGGGGGCTAAAGATACGCAGTATTTT
- TRBJ2-7 - TRBV19 CASSMGLSSYEQYF TGTGCCAGTAGTATGGGCCTGTCCTCCTACGAGCAGTACTTC
TRBD1 TRBJ2-2 - TRBV19 CASSIRQGRAGELFF TGTGCCAGTAGTATAAGACAGGGCAGGGCCGGGGAGCTGTTTTTT
TRBD2 TRBJ2-5 - TRBV7-6 CASSLGGLAVETQYF TGTGCCAGCAGCTTAGGGGGACTAGCGGTAGAGACCCAGTACTTC
- TRBJ1-1 once TRBV19 CASSIDRDSEAFF TGTGCCAGTAGTATCGATAGGGACTCCGAAGCTTTCTTT
- TRBJ1-2 once TRBV25-1 CASSVLRGGGYTF TGTGCCAGCAGTGTTCTGCGGGGTGGCGGCTACACCTTC
- TRBJ1-5 - TRBV7-2 CASSLDGPNQPQHF TGTGCCAGCAGCTTAGACGGCCCCAATCAGCCCCAGCATTTT
- TRBJ1-6 - TRBV11-2 CASSFTDLGVGDSPLHF TGTGCCAGCAGCTTTACCGATCTTGGGGTGGGGGATTCACCCCTCCACTTT
- TRBJ1-6 - TRBV27 CASSPGVLSSLHF TGTGCCAGCAGTCCCGGGGTGTTGTCTTCCCTCCACTTT
- TRBJ1-6 - TRBV7-8 CASSLAGNSPLHF TGTGCCAGCAGCTTAGCAGGGAATTCACCCCTCCACTTT
- TRBJ1-1 - TRBV3-1/TRBV3-2 CASSQEGLGTEAFF TGTGCCAGCAGCCAAGAGGGGCTGGGGACTGAAGCTTTCTTT
- TRBJ2-5 once TRBV2 CASSPGVETQYF TGTGCCAGCAGTCCAGGGGTAGAGACCCAGTACTTC
- TRBJ2-2 - TRBV5-1 CASSLGVRPNLGELFF TGCGCCAGCAGCTTGGGGGTCCGCCCGAATCTCGGGGAGCTGTTTTTT
TRBD2 TRBJ2-3 - TRBV5-1 CASSSGLAGDPTYTDTQYF TGCGCCAGCAGCTCAGGACTAGCGGGGGACCCGACATACACAGATACGCAGTATTTT
- TRBJ1-1 - TRBV29-1 CSVGEGPNTEAFF TGCAGCGTGGGGGAGGGTCCGAACACTGAAGCTTTCTTT
- TRBJ2-2 - TRBV28 CASSKVGNTGELFF TGTGCCAGCAGCAAAGTGGGGAATACCGGGGAGCTGTTTTTT
TRBD1 TRBJ1-4 - TRBV29-1 CSVRDSGGPNEKLFF TGCAGCGTGAGGGACAGCGGCGGACCGAATGAAAAACTGTTTTTT
- TRBJ1-4 - TRBV18 CASSPGGAGEKLFF TGTGCCAGCTCACCGGGAGGGGCTGGTGAAAAACTGTTTTTT
TRBD1 TRBJ2-1 - TRBV10-2 CASLRGPSYNEQFF TGCGCCAGCCTCAGGGGGCCTTCCTACAATGAGCAGTTCTTC
- TRBJ1-1 - TRBV6-5 CASSQDRNTEAFF TGTGCCAGCAGCCAGGACAGGAACACTGAAGCTTTCTTT
TRBD1 TRBJ1-2 - TRBV7-9 CASSLGSTTGVGYTF TGTGCCAGCAGCCTAGGCTCCACAACAGGGGTCGGCTACACCTTC
- TRBJ2-3 - TRBV5-1 CASSASTDTQYF TGCGCCAGCAGCGCCAGCACAGATACGCAGTATTTT
TRBD1 TRBJ2-7 - TRBV10-3 CAITPGGSEQYF TGTGCCATCACCCCAGGGGGCAGCGAGCAGTACTTC